One sample yielded the 16 T cell receptor beta chains listed below, sequenced in a study of graft-versus-host responses after intestinal transplantation. The table came from immunoSEQ multiplex PCR; TCRdb's copy has only in-frame clones and leaves some out. The sample consists of tens of thousands of clones, around 44% of them appearing once. The specimen comprised alloreactive CD4+ T cells from a mixed lymphocyte reaction culture, sampled before intestinal transplant. The subset is: CFSE-low proliferating T cells sorted from approximately 6-day pre-transplant mixed lymphocyte reaction (GvH or HvG direction). These receptors were obtained from a human patient who received an intestinal transplant.

The chain couples TRBV7-2 to TRBJ2-5; 8 nucleotides agree with TRBD2. The CDR3 covers 17 residues. V trimming: 1 base; J trimming: 1 base; junction bases outside the gene matches: 8. The germline V gene encodes CDR1 SGHTA and CDR2 FQGNSA. CDR3 in amino acids: CASSLVGGGGPQETQYF. The DNA of the CDR3 is TGTGCCAGCAGCTTAGTTGGGGGCGGGGGGCCCCAAGAGACCCAGTACTTC.

V usage is TRBV6-5 and J usage is TRBJ1-5; D is perhaps TRBD1 (5 bases). Trimming removed 0 bases from V and 7 bases from J, with 16 bases in between. CDR3 size: 16 residues. Germline-derived CDR1 and CDR2 are MNHEY and SVGAGI. For the CDR3, the DNA is TGTGCCAGCAGTTACTCGCGGGCGGGGGTTGGGCAGCCCCAGCATTTT. This sequence encodes CASSYSRAGVGQPQHF.

This clone was detected a few times. The chain recombines TRBV19 with TRBJ1-6; 11 bases line up with TRBD1. CDR1 and CDR2 (germline): LNHDA, SQIVND (reference sequence). The V gene end was trimmed by 6 bases and the J gene end by 6 bases; junction bases not matched to a gene: 10. CDR3 length: 17 residues. The CDR3 DNA is TGTGCCAGTAGGGGACAGGGGGGCGCCTTGTCTAATTCACCCCTCCACTTT. This encodes CASRGQGGALSNSPLHF.

This chain uses TRBV5-6 with TRBJ2-7; tentative D call: TRBD1 (6 bases). Germline V CDR1 and CDR2: SGHDT, YYEEEE. The CDR3 loop spans 17 amino acids. Trimming pared 4 bases from V and 0 bases from J, leaving 20 bases between. CDR3 region: CASSLGQLVPSSYEQYF. DNA for the CDR3: TGTGCCAGCAGCCTGGGACAACTAGTCCCGAGCTCCTACGAGCAGTACTTC.

This clone is medium-sized (0.01 to 0.1%). This chain connects TRBV29-1 to TRBJ1-3; D gene ambiguous. Per the germline V gene, CDR1 is SQVTM and CDR2 is ANQGSEA. This CDR3 is 13 amino acids long. V gave up 6 bases and J gave up 0 bases, with 9 bases separating them. DNA for the CDR3: TGCAGCGTAAAGGCGGGCTCTGGAAACACCATATATTTT. Translation: CSVKAGSGNTIYF. Full variable domain (missing parts from reference TRBV29-1 and TRBJ1-3): SAVISQKPSRDICQRGTSLTIQCQVDSQVTMMFWYRQQPGQSLTLIATANQGSEATYESGFVIDKFPISRPNLTFSTLTVSNMSPEDSSIYLCSVKAGSGNTIYFGEGSWLTVV.

The rearrangement links TRBV21-1 to TRBJ2-1; the tabulated D call, TRBD2, remains unverified against the DNA. TRBV21-1 is a listed pseudogene. CDR3 length: 18 amino acids. This CDR3 reads CASSSGTSGDSSYNEQFF. The CDR3 DNA reads TGTGCCAGCAGTTCGGGCACTAGCGGGGATAGCTCCTACAATGAGCAGTTCTTC.

The chain is built from TRBV30 and TRBJ2-7, with 10 bases matching TRBD2. The junction had 8 bases not matched to a gene; V was cut back by 6 bases and J by 3 bases. Germline V CDR1 and CDR2: GTSNPN, SVGIG (reference sequence). This CDR3 spans 14 amino acids. The CDR3 loop reads CACPSGGDFYEQYF. As DNA, the CDR3 is TGTGCCTGCCCCAGCGGGGGGGATTTCTACGAGCAGTACTTC.

The V and J genes are TRBV5-1 and TRBJ2-5; possible D gene TRBD2, 6 bases. This CDR3 is built from 12 residues. Per germline, CDR1 SGHRS and CDR2 YFSETQ. V lost 5 bases, J lost 1 base, and 6 bases lay in between. Here the CDR3 reads CASREGQETQYF. CDR3 DNA sequence: TGCGCCAGCAGGGAGGGCCAAGAGACCCAGTACTTC.

The chain combines TRBV19 with TRBJ2-7, with 9 bases fitting TRBD2. The CDR3 spans 14 residues. The trim removed 5 bases at V and 4 bases at J, leaving 6 bases unmatched. Germline-derived CDR1 and CDR2 are LNHDA and SQIVND (reference sequence). The CDR3, as DNA: TGTGCCAGTAGTCCCTATCTAGCGGGGTACGAGCAGTACTTC. Its protein product is CASSPYLAGYEQYF.

This clone turned up a few times. The rearrangement links TRBV5-1 to TRBJ1-1, with D maybe TRBD1 (5 bases). Germline V gene data show CDR1 as SGHRS and CDR2 as YFSETQ. With 0 bases removed from V and 1 base from J, the gap between germline ends came to 7 bases. The length of the CDR3 is 14 residues. Here the CDR3 DNA reads TGCGCCAGCAGCTTGGGACAGCCGAACACTGAAGCTTTCTTT. Amino acid sequence: CASSLGQPNTEAFF.

The CDR3 nucleotides read TGCAGCGTTGCGGTGGCAAGCGGGGACCCCCAAGAGACCCAGTACTTC. Translated: CSVAVASGDPQETQYF. The chain carries TRBV29-1 and TRBJ2-5, with 7 positions matching TRBD2. The germline V gene encodes CDR1 SQVTM and CDR2 ANQGSEA. Trimming cost V 4 bases and J 1 base; bases outside gene matches: 12. This CDR3 comprises 16 residues.

This clone was seen only a few times. This rearrangement joins TRBV18 to TRBJ2-7; D not certain. V shed 2 bases and J shed 5 bases, with 13 bases lying between them. The CDR3 totals 14 residues. Germline CDR1 is KGHSH and CDR2 is LQKENI. The CDR3 bases are TGTGCCAGCTCACCAGCTAGTTCCTCACACGAGCAGTACTTC. It is translated as CASSPASSSHEQYF. The full variable domain, with the rest looked up from reference TRBV18 and TRBJ2-7, is NAGVMQNPRHLVRRRGQEARLRCSPMKGHSHVYWYRQLPEEGLKFMVYLQKENIIDESGMPKERFSAEFPKEGPSILRIQQVVRGDSAAYFCASSPASSSHEQYFGPGTRLTVT.

This clone was seen only a few times. The chain has TRBV5-6 and TRBJ1-3; 10 bases are a match to TRBD1. CDR1 is SGHDT, CDR2 YYEEEE, per germline. This CDR3 is 16 amino acids long. V was clipped by 4 bases and J by 6 bases; unmatched bases: 10. The CDR3 spells CASSPRPGTGANTIYF. CDR3 coding DNA: TGTGCCAGCAGCCCCCGCCCCGGGACAGGGGCAAACACCATATATTTT.

The V call is TRBV6-6, the J call TRBJ2-3, with D maybe TRBD2 (7 bases). V gave up 7 bases and J gave up 2 bases, with 19 bases separating them. Germline lookup yields CDR1 MNHNY and CDR2 SVGAGI (reference sequence). The CDR3 runs to 16 residues. The CDR3 protein is CASTKTRGGFTDTQYF. The CDR3 DNA follows: TGTGCCAGCACCAAAACTAGGGGGGGCTTCACAGATACGCAGTATTTT.

This chain connects TRBV5-1 to TRBJ1-1; TRBD1 matches 9 bases. The CDR3 sequence is 14 residues long. Germline CDR1 reads SGHRS; CDR2 reads YFSETQ. Trimming at V came to 4 bases and at J to 1 base, leaving 2 bases not matched to a gene. CDR3 in DNA: TGCGCCAGCAGCCCGGGACAGGGGAACACTGAAGCTTTCTTT. Its protein product is CASSPGQGNTEAFF.

About this clone: This may stem from a read error, because a much larger clone lies one nucleotide away. This sequence joins TRBV6-6 and TRBJ2-7, with a weak D call TRBD1 (5 bases). Trimming left V 2 bases short and J 2 bases short, with 13 bases between. Germline loops: CDR1 MNHNY, CDR2 SVGAGI (reference sequence). This CDR3 spans 15 amino acids. In DNA form, the CDR3 reads TGTGCCAGCAGTTACGTCAAAGGGGCCCCCTACGAGCAGTACTTC. This translates into CASSYVKGAPYEQYF.